A selection of T cell receptor beta chains follows, all from one sample in a study of blood T cell repertoires in COVID-19. Libraries were prepared by immunoSEQ multiplex PCR; TCRdb keeps only in-frame clonotypes and omits some of them. Here the sample spans some 130,000 clones, more than 75% being singletons. Sequenced material: peripheral blood. The receptors were sampled from a man older than 75 with acute or convalescent COVID-19. Both conserved end residues are part of each CDR3. The D gene is left open where the match is weak. Clone sizes are given selectively: once, few, many, or a class where the clone is expanded.

j_call | clone_size | d_call | v_call | cdr3_aa | cdr3_nt
TRBJ2-7 | . | . | TRBV6-5 | CASSYEGGAQQYF | TGTGCCAGCAGTTATGAGGGGGGGGCGCAGCAGTACTTC
TRBJ2-3 | . | . | TRBV15 | CATSRVRQSTDTQYF | TGTGCCACCAGCAGAGTGCGACAGAGCACAGATACGCAGTATTTT
TRBJ2-2 | . | . | TRBV28 | CASSLQTEGTGELFF | TGTGCCAGCAGTTTACAGACAGAAGGGACCGGGGAGCTGTTTTTT
TRBJ1-1 | once | TRBD1 | TRBV19 | CATSRTGPMNTEAFF | TGTGCCACCTCGCGGACAGGGCCTATGAACACTGAAGCTTTCTTT
TRBJ2-5 | . | . | TRBV6-5 | CASSYFRQGETQYF | TGTGCCAGCAGTTACTTTAGACAAGGAGAGACCCAGTACTTC
TRBJ1-4 | once | TRBD1 | TRBV6-6 | CASSYSRAGGELFF | TGTGCCAGCAGTTACTCGAGGGCAGGGGGCGAACTGTTTTTT
TRBJ1-6 | . | . | TRBV11-2 | CASSSTLGGDSPLHF | TGTGCCAGCAGCTCGACCCTGGGGGGGGATTCACCCCTCCACTTT
TRBJ2-7 | . | . | TRBV7-2 | CASSLGTRYYEQYF | TGTGCCAGCAGCTTAGGGACACGATACTACGAGCAGTACTTC
TRBJ2-1 | once | TRBD2 | TRBV9 | CASSVVSREGEQFF | TGTGCCAGCAGCGTAGTTAGTAGGGAGGGGGAGCAGTTCTTC
TRBJ1-2 | few | TRBD1 | TRBV4-1 | CASSQRGDRSYGYTF | TGCGCCAGCAGCCAACGTGGGGACAGGTCCTATGGCTACACCTTC
TRBJ2-5 | few | TRBD2 | TRBV7-8 | CASSSISWGTSVETQYF | TGTGCCAGCAGCTCAATAAGTTGGGGGACTAGCGTGGAGACCCAGTACTTC
TRBJ2-5 | . | TRBD2 | TRBV6-6 | CASRKTGLFNQETQYF | TGTGCCAGCAGGAAAACGGGACTATTTAACCAAGAGACCCAGTACTTC
TRBJ2-5 | . | TRBD2 | TRBV6-2/TRBV6-3 | CASSYGLAAQETQYF | TGTGCCAGCAGTTACGGACTAGCGGCGCAAGAGACCCAGTACTTC
TRBJ1-5 | . | . | TRBV7-9 | CASSLYRDQPQHF | TGTGCCAGCAGCTTATACAGAGATCAGCCCCAGCATTTT
TRBJ1-6 | . | TRBD1 | TRBV5-4 | CASSLVTGGSFSPLHF | TGTGCCAGCAGCTTGGTGACAGGGGGCAGTTTTTCACCCCTCCACTTT
TRBJ2-5 | . | TRBD2 | TRBV24-1 | CATSAAGLGTTQETQYF | TGTGCCACCAGTGCCGCCGGGCTTGGGACTACTCAAGAGACCCAGTACTTC
TRBJ1-5 | . | . | TRBV3-1/TRBV3-2 | CASSQGSGNQPQHF | TGTGCCAGCAGCCAAGGATCAGGGAATCAGCCCCAGCATTTT
TRBJ1-1 | . | TRBD1 | TRBV18 | CASSRGTGVITEAFF | TGTGCCAGCTCACGAGGGACAGGGGTAATCACTGAAGCTTTCTTT
TRBJ2-3 | . | TRBD1 | TRBV24-1 | CATSDRGTGTDTQYF | TGTGCCACCAGTGATAGGGGGACAGGCACAGATACGCAGTATTTT
TRBJ2-7 | . | TRBD1 | TRBV3-1/TRBV3-2 | CASSLGQEDEQYF | TGTGCCAGCAGCCTGGGACAGGAAGACGAGCAGTACTTC
TRBJ1-2 | . | TRBD1 | TRBV29-1 | CSVGQLNYGYTF | TGCAGCGTGGGACAGTTAAACTATGGCTACACCTTC
TRBJ2-7 | . | TRBD1 | TRBV5-6 | CASSLAGTGGHEQYF | TGTGCCAGCAGCTTGGCGGGGACAGGGGGCCACGAGCAGTACTTC
TRBJ1-6 | . | . | TRBV12-3/TRBV12-4 | CASSLAERAPLHF | TGTGCCAGCAGTTTAGCAGAGCGGGCGCCCCTCCACTTT
TRBJ2-7 | few | TRBD2 | TRBV14 | CASSQAIAGGLKYF | TGTGCCAGCAGCCAAGCCATAGCGGGGGGGCTGAAGTACTTC
TRBJ2-3 | few | . | TRBV29-1 | CSVIRGFVTDTQYF | TGCAGCGTCATAAGGGGGTTCGTAACAGATACGCAGTATTTT
TRBJ1-5 | . | . | TRBV12-3/TRBV12-4 | CASSLAGQRTQHF | TGTGCCAGCAGTTTAGCTGGACAAAGGACCCAGCATTTT
TRBJ2-3 | . | TRBD2 | TRBV28 | CAIAEAGGRSSTDTQYF | TGTGCCATTGCGGAGGCGGGGGGGCGTTCTAGCACAGATACGCAGTATTTT
TRBJ2-2 | . | . | TRBV9 | CASSIQGDITGELFF | TGTGCCAGCAGCATCCAAGGGGATATCACCGGGGAGCTGTTTTTT
TRBJ1-5 | few | TRBD1 | TRBV11-2 | CASSSGQNQPQHF | TGTGCCAGCAGCTCGGGACAGAATCAGCCCCAGCATTTT
TRBJ2-5 | . | TRBD1 | TRBV6-1 | CASSEWDRGRETQYF | TGTGCCAGCAGTGAATGGGACAGGGGGCGTGAGACCCAGTACTTC
TRBJ2-3 | . | . | TRBV6-5 | CASRQTGSDTQYF | TGTGCCAGCAGACAAACAGGGTCCGATACGCAGTATTTT
TRBJ1-1 | few | TRBD1 | TRBV4-1 | CASRTQDRVTEAFF | TGCGCCAGCAGAACACAGGACAGGGTCACTGAAGCTTTCTTT
TRBJ2-2 | . | . | TRBV9 | CASSVEGDTITGELFF | TGTGCCAGCAGCGTTGAGGGGGACACAATAACCGGGGAGCTGTTTTTT
TRBJ1-2 | . | . | TRBV14 | CASSQQGTGGYTF | TGTGCCAGCAGCCAACAGGGTACAGGTGGCTACACCTTC
TRBJ1-5 | . | TRBD1 | TRBV12-3/TRBV12-4 | CASRGTGDQPQHF | TGTGCCAGCAGAGGGACAGGGGATCAGCCCCAGCATTTT
TRBJ2-5 | few | TRBD1 | TRBV19 | CASRRGQQETQYF | TGTGCCAGTAGGAGGGGACAGCAAGAGACCCAGTACTTC
TRBJ2-7 | . | . | TRBV27 | CASSARSDFYEQYF | TGTGCCAGCAGTGCCAGAAGCGATTTCTACGAGCAGTACTTC
TRBJ1-1 | . | TRBD1 | TRBV6-5 | CASSLYRGPGTEAFF | TGTGCCAGCAGTCTCTACAGGGGGCCTGGCACTGAAGCTTTCTTT
TRBJ2-2 | . | . | TRBV19 | CASSIGWATQNTGELFF | TGTGCCAGTAGTATAGGATGGGCCACACAGAACACCGGGGAGCTGTTTTTT
TRBJ2-2 | . | . | TRBV14 | CASSQDLLAHNTGELFF | TGTGCCAGCAGCCAGGACTTACTGGCCCATAACACCGGGGAGCTGTTTTTT
TRBJ2-1 | . | . | TRBV5-4 | CASSLPRGPYNEQFF | TGTGCCAGCAGCCTCCCGCGGGGGCCATACAATGAGCAGTTCTTC
TRBJ2-5 | few | . | TRBV12-3/TRBV12-4 | CASSLQGLETQYF | TGTGCCAGCAGTTTGCAGGGCTTAGAGACCCAGTACTTC
TRBJ2-5 | . | TRBD1 | TRBV7-7 | CASSLGTGLETQYF | TGTGCTAGCAGCTTAGGGACAGGGTTGGAGACCCAGTACTTC
TRBJ2-7 | . | TRBD1 | TRBV7-2 | CASSLQGTGTYEQYF | TGTGCCAGCAGCTTACAAGGGACAGGGACCTACGAGCAGTACTTC
TRBJ1-1 | . | . | TRBV19 | CASSIARLNTEAFF | TGTGCCAGTAGTATAGCTAGGTTGAACACTGAAGCTTTCTTT
TRBJ1-4 | . | . | TRBV19 | CASSSYYLRVEKLFF | TGTGCCAGTAGCTCTTATTATCTGCGGGTTGAAAAACTGTTTTTT
TRBJ2-1 | few | TRBD2 | TRBV6-6 | CASSPPELSGGESEQFF | TGTGCCAGCAGTCCCCCGGAGTTGAGCGGGGGTGAAAGTGAGCAGTTCTTC
TRBJ2-3 | . | TRBD1 | TRBV4-3 | CASSPSGTGGPTDTQYF | TGCGCCAGCAGCCCCTCGGGGACAGGGGGACCCACAGATACGCAGTATTTT
TRBJ1-1 | . | . | TRBV28 | CASSFPGNTEAFF | TGTGCCAGCAGTTTTCCAGGGAACACTGAAGCTTTCTTT
TRBJ1-1 | . | . | TRBV3-1/TRBV3-2 | CASSQDWWGRGTEAFF | TGTGCCAGCAGCCAAGATTGGTGGGGGCGAGGCACTGAAGCTTTCTTT
TRBJ1-2 | . | . | TRBV18 | CASSPGTDNNYGYTF | TGTGCCAGCTCACCCGGGACTGACAATAACTATGGCTACACCTTC
TRBJ1-4 | . | . | TRBV11-2 | CASSAGEGGYNEKLFF | TGTGCCAGCAGCGCCGGAGAAGGCGGATATAATGAAAAACTGTTTTTT
TRBJ2-7 | . | TRBD1 | TRBV10-3 | CAATPGQGTYEQYF | TGTGCCGCCACTCCGGGACAGGGCACCTACGAGCAGTACTTC
TRBJ1-4 | . | . | TRBV9 | CASRTIGVANEKLFF | TGTGCCAGCAGAACCATAGGGGTGGCTAATGAAAAACTGTTTTTT
TRBJ2-3 | once | TRBD2 | TRBV28 | CASSPTSGGSTDTQYF | TGTGCCAGCAGCCCGACTAGCGGGGGTAGCACAGATACGCAGTATTTT
TRBJ2-1 | few | . | TRBV5-4 | CASSLDLRGDEQFF | TGTGCCAGCAGCCTGGACCTAAGGGGTGATGAGCAGTTCTTC
TRBJ1-1 | . | . | TRBV2 | CASSEEIGGEAFF | TGTGCCAGCAGTGAAGAAATCGGGGGTGAAGCTTTCTTT
TRBJ1-1 | . | . | TRBV6-5 | CASRPPGVTGAFF | TGTGCCAGCAGGCCCCCGGGGGTCACTGGCGCTTTCTTT
TRBJ1-5 | . | . | TRBV6-6 | CASRTSTENQPQHF | TGTGCCAGCAGGACTTCGACGGAAAATCAGCCCCAGCATTTT
TRBJ1-1 | . | TRBD1 | TRBV28 | CASSPGQGVEAFF | TGTGCCAGCAGCCCGGGACAGGGGGTTGAAGCTTTCTTT